This T cell receptor beta chain was captured by sequencing in a study of T cells expressing NK-cell markers. For the study at large: Among eight sequenced donors, seven carried HCMV seropositivity while one was seronegative. Overall study results and limits: It was still unclear whether expanded NKG2C+ T cell clones were HCMV specific. Roughly 1.0-8% of CD8+ T cells in more than 5 donors belonged to dominant NKG2C+ clonotypes.

This CDR3 is 15 amino acids long. CDR1 and CDR2 from the germline V gene are MNHNY and SVGAGI (reference sequence). Libraries used 5'RACE template switching adding universal primer site and UMIs. With the 5' RACE reads reprocessed, TCRdb shows one record per CDR3 protein and no DNA. The sample's table shows 150,000 to 180,000 distinct CDR3 sequences. About this clonotype: What it recognizes is unknown.

The sample was blood T cells: a sorted CD56 or NKG2C T cell subset, CD4+ or CD8+ T cells, or bulk PBMC T cells (not recorded which). The chain carries TRBV6-6 and TRBJ2-5; there is no DNA to check the TCRdb D call of TRBD1. This sequence originates from a woman aged 45-65 years in good health. The CDR3 here is CASSYSDRAQETQYF.